This entry is about one T cell receptor beta chain. As yet, its antigen is unknown. Method: immunoSEQ multiplex PCR; TCRdb's copy keeps in-frame clones and lacks some. The table lists approximately 84,000 clones, roughly 77% of them singletons. This entry comes from a study of cytotoxic CD8 clonotypes in ibrutinib-treated CLL. The wider study: After a median 12 months on treatment (6 to 36), response samples were drawn. Mean productive templates were around 260,000; mean productive rearrangements were around 86,000.

Study-level results: The clonality rise at ibrutinib response reflected private clonotype expansion. While tracking circulating CD8+ T-cell counts, baseline clonality exceeded that of age-matched healthy donors.

The specimen was PBMCs, collected after 12 months of ibrutinib treatment. The sequence was collected from a human donor with chronic lymphocytic leukemia.

The CDR3 loop reads CAISEPGLAENTGELFF. Written as DNA, the CDR3 is TGTGCCATCAGTGAACCGGGACTAGCCGAGAACACCGGGGAGCTGTTTTTT. V gene TRBV10-3 combines with J gene TRBJ2-2, with 9 bases that match TRBD2. After removal of 3 bases from V and 1 base from J, the junction contained 6 bases not matched to a gene. The germline V gene encodes CDR1 ENHRY and CDR2 SYGVKD. The CDR3 consists of 17 residues.